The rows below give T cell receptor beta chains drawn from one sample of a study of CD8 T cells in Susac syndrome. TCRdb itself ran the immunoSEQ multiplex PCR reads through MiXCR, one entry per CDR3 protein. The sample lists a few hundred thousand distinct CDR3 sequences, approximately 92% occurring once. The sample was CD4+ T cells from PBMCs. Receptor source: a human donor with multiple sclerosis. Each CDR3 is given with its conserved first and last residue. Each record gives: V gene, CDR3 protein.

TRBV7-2	CASSPTGALAKNIQYF
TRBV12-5	CASVLTEAFF
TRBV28	CASSPPPSGVSGNTIYF
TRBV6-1	CASSEAPFVAGARNEQFF
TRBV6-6	CASSYSDETQYF
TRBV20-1	CSANNRDRGHDEAFF
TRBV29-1	CSAGVGGDGYTF
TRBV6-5	CASSYSSTGTQADYGYTF
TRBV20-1	CSASPTGTSWDTQYF
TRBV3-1	CASSPGLSLLAKNIQYF
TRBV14	CASTRSGGGALYADTQYF
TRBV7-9	CASSSRGQAPNTEAFF
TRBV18	CASSPLETGELFF
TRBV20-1	CSAMGEVNTEAFF
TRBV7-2	CASSPEATNEKLFF
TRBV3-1	CASSQGTSGRYQETQYF